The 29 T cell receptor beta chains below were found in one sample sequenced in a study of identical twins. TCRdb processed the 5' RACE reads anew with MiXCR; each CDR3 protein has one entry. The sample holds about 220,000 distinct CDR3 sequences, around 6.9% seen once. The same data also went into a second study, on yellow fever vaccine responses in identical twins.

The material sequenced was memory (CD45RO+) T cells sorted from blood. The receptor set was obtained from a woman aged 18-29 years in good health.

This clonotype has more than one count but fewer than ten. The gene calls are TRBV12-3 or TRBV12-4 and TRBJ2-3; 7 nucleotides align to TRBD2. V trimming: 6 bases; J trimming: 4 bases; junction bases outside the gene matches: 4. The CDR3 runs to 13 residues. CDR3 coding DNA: TGTGCCAGCAGGCCGGGAGGTGCAGATACGCAGTATTTT. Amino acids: CASRPGGADTQYF.

CDR3 sequence (DNA): TGCAGCGTGGGACAGGGTCGTTCCTACGAGCAGTACTTC. Amino acid sequence: CSVGQGRSYEQYF. The rearrangement uses TRBV29-1 and TRBJ2-7; 9 bases match TRBD1. This CDR3 has 13 residues. CDR1 and CDR2 from the germline V gene are SQVTM and ANQGSEA. After removal of 6 bases from V and 1 base from J, the junction contained 4 bases not matched to a gene.

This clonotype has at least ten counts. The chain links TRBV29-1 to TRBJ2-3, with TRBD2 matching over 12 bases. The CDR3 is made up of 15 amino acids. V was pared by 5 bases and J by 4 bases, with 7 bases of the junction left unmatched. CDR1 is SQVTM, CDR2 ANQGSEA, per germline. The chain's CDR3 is CSVSNLAGGPDTQYF. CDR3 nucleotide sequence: TGCAGCGTTAGCAACCTAGCGGGGGGGCCAGATACGCAGTATTTT.

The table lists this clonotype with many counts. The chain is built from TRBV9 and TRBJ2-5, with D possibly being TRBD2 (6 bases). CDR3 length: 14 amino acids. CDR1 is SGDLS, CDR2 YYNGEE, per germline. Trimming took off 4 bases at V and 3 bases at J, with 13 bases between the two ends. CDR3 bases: TGTGCCAGCAGCCCAGTGGGGGGTAAAGAGACCCAGTACTTC. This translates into CASSPVGGKETQYF.

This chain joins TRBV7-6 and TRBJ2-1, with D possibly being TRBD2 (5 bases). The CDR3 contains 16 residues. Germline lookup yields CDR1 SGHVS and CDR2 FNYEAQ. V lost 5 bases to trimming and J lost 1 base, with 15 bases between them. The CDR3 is CASSAMRGLSYNEQFF. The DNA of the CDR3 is TGTGCCAGCAGCGCGATGCGAGGGTTATCCTACAATGAGCAGTTCTTC.

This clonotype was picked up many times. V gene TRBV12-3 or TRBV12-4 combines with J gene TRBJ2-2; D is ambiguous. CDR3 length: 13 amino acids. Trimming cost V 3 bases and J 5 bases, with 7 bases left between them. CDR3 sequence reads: CASSFVETGELFF. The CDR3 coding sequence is TGTGCCAGCAGTTTCGTGGAGACCGGGGAGCTGTTTTTT.

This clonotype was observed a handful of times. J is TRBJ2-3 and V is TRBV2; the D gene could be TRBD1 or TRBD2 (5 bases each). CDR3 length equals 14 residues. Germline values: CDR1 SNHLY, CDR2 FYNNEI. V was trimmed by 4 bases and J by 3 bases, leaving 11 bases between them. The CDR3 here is CASSGDGLTDTQYF. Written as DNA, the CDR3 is TGTGCCAGCAGTGGGGACGGGCTTACAGATACGCAGTATTTT.

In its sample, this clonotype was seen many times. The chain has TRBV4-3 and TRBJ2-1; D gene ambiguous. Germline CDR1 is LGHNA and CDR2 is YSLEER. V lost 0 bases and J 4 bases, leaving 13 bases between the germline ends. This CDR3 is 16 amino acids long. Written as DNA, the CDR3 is TGCGCCAGCAGCCAAGAAGGTGGTGGCGGATACAATGAGCAGTTCTTC. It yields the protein CASSQEGGGGYNEQFF.

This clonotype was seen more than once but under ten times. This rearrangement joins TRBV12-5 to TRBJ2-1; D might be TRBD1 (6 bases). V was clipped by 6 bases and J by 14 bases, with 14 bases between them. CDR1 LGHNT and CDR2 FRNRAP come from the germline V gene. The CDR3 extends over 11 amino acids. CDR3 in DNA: TGTGCTAGTGGGCTGGACAGACCAGAGTTCTTC. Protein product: CASGLDRPEFF.

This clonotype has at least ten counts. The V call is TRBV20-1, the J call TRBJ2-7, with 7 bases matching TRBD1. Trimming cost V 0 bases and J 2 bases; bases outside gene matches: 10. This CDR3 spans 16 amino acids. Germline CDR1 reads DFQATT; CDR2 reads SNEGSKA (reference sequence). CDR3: CSARDPYGQAPYEQYF. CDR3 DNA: TGCAGTGCTAGAGACCCGTACGGACAGGCTCCCTACGAGCAGTACTTC.

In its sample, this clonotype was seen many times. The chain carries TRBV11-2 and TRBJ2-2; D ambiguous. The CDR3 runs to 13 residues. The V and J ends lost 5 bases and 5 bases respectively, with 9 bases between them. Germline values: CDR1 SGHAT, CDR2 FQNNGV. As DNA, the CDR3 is TGTGCCAGCAGCGCGAAAAGGACCGGGGAGCTGTTTTTT. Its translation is CASSAKRTGELFF.

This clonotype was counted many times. CDR3 bases: TGTGCCAGCAGCAACCGGGACTACGAGCAGTACTTC. Amino acid sequence: CASSNRDYEQYF. The chain couples TRBV7-9 to TRBJ2-7, with D perhaps matching TRBD2 (5 bases). The CDR3 covers 12 residues. Germline V lookup: CDR1 SEHNR, CDR2 FQNEAQ (reference sequence). V was trimmed by 5 bases and J by 3 bases, leaving 8 bases between them.

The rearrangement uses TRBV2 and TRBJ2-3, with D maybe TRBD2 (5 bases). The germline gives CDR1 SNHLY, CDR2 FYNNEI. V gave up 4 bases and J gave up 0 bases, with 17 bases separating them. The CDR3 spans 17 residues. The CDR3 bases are TGTGCCAGCAGTGCAATAGGCTTCCCGGGAAGCACAGATACGCAGTATTTT. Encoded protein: CASSAIGFPGSTDTQYF. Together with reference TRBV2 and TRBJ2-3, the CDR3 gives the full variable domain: EPEVTQTPSHQVTQMGQEVILRCVPISNHLYFYWYRQILGQKVEFLVSFYNNEISEKSEIFDDQFSVERPDGSNFTLKIRSTKLEDSAMYFCASSAIGFPGSTDTQYFGPGTRLTVL.

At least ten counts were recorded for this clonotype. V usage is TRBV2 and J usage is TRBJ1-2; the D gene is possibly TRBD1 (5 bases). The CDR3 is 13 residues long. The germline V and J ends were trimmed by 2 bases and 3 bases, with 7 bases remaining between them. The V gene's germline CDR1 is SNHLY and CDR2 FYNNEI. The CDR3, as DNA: TGTGCCAGCAGTGAAAGAGGGGACTATGGCTACACCTTC. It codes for CASSERGDYGYTF.

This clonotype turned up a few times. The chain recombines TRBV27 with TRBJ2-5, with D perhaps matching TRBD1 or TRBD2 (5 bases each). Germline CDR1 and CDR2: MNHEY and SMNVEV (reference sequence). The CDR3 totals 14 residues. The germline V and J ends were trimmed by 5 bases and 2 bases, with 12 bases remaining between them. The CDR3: CASSLRDGQETQYF. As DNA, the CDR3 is TGTGCCAGCAGTCTCCGGGACGGACAAGAGACCCAGTACTTC.

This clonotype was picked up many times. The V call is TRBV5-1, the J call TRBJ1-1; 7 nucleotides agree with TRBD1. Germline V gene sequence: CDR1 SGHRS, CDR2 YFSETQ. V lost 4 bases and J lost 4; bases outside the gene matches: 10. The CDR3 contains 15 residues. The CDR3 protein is CASSPSIGGGTEAFF. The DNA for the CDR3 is TGCGCCAGCAGCCCATCTATAGGGGGCGGCACTGAAGCTTTCTTT.

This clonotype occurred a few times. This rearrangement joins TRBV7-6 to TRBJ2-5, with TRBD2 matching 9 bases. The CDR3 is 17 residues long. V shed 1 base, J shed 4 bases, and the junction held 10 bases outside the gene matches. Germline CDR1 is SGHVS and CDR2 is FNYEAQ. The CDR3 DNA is TGTGCCAGCAGCTTAGGGACTTGGACTAGCGCCTCAGAGACCCAGTACTTC. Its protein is CASSLGTWTSASETQYF.

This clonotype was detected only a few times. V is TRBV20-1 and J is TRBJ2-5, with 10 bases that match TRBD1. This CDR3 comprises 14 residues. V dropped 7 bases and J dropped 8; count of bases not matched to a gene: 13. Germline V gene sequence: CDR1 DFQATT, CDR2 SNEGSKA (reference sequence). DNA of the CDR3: TGCAGTGGGAAGACAGGGGGCCAATCTGAAACCCAGTACTTC. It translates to CSGKTGGQSETQYF.

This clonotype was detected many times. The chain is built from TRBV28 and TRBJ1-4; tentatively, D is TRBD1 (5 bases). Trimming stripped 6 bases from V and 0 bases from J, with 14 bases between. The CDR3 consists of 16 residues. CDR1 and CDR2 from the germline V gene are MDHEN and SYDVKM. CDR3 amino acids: CASSSGGSATNEKLFF. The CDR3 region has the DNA TGTGCCAGCAGCTCGGGGGGGAGCGCAACTAATGAAAAACTGTTTTTT.

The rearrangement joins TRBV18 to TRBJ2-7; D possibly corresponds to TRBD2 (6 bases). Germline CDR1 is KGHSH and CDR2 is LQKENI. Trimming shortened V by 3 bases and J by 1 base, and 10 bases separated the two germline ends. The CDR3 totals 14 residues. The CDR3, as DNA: TGTGCCAGCTCACCCACTAGCTTATCCTACGAGCAGTACTTC. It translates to CASSPTSLSYEQYF.

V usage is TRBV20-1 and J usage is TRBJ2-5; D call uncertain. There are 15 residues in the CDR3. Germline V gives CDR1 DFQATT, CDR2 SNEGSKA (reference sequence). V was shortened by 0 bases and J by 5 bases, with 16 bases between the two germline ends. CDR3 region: CSARDTSHPSETQYF. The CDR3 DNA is TGCAGTGCTAGAGATACTTCTCACCCCAGCGAGACCCAGTACTTC.

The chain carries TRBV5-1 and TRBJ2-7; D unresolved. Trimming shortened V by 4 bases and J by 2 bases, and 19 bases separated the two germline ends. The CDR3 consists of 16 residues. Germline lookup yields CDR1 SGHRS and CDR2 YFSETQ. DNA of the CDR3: TGCGCCAGCAGCCTCGGGCTGGTGCCCTCGACCTACGAGCAGTACTTC. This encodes CASSLGLVPSTYEQYF.

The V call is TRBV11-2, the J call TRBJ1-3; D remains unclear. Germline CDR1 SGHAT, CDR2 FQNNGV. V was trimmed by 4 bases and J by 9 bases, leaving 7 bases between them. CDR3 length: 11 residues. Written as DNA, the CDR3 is TGTGCCAGCAGCTCCTCGAGCACCATATATTTT. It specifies CASSSSSTIYF.

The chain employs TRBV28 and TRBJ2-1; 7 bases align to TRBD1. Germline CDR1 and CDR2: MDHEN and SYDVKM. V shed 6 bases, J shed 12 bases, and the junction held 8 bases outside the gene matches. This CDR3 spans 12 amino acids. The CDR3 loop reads CASSRTGTTQFF. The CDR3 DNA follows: TGTGCCAGCAGCCGGACAGGTACGACGCAGTTCTTC.

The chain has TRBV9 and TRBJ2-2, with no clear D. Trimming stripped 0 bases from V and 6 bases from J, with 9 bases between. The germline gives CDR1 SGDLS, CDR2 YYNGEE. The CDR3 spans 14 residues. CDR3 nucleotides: TGTGCCAGCAGCGTAGCCCCAACCGCCGGGGAGCTGTTTTTT. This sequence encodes CASSVAPTAGELFF. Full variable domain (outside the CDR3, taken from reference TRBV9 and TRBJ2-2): DSGVTQTPKHLITATGQRVTLRCSPRSGDLSVYWYQQSLDQGLQFLIQYYNGEERAKGNILERFSAQQFPDLHSELNLSSLELGDSALYFCASSVAPTAGELFFGEGSRLTVL.

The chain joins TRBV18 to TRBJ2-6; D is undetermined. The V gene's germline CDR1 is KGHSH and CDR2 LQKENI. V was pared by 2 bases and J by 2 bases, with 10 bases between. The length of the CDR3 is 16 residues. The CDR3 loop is CASSPEYRTGANVLTF. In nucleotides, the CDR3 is TGTGCCAGCTCACCAGAGTACAGAACTGGGGCCAACGTCCTGACTTTC.

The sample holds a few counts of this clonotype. The chain's CDR3 is CASSQRQGTDGYTF. For the CDR3, the DNA is TGTGCCAGCAGCCAACGACAGGGGACAGATGGCTACACCTTC. The chain links TRBV3-1 to TRBJ1-2; TRBD1 matches 8 bases. The J segment lost 6 bases and the V segment lost 2 bases, leaving 5 bases of the junction unmatched. The germline CDR1 and CDR2 sequences are LGHDT and YNNKEL (reference sequence). The CDR3 spans 14 residues.

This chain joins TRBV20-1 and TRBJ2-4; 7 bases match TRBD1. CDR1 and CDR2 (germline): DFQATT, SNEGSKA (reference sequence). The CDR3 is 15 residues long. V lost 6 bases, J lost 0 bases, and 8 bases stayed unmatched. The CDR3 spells CSAQQGSLAKNIQYF. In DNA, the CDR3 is TGCAGTGCGCAACAGGGGTCTCTAGCCAAAAACATTCAGTACTTC.

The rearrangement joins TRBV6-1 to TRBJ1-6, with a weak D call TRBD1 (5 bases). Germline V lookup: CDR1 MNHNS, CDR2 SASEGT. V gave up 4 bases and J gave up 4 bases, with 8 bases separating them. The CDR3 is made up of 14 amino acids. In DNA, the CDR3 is TGTGCCAGCAGTGGGGAGGGGTATAATTCACCCCTCCACTTT. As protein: CASSGEGYNSPLHF.